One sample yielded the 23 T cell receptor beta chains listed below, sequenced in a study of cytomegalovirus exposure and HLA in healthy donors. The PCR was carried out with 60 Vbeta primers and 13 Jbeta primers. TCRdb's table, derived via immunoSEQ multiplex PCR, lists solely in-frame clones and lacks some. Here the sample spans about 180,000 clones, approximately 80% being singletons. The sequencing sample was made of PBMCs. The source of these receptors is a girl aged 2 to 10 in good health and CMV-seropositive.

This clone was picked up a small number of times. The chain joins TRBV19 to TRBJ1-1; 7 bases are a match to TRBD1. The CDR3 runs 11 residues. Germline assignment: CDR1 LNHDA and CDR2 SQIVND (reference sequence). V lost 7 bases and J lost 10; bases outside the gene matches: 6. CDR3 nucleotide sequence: TGTGCCAGTACAGGGGACAGAAGAGCTTTCTTT. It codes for CASTGDRRAFF.

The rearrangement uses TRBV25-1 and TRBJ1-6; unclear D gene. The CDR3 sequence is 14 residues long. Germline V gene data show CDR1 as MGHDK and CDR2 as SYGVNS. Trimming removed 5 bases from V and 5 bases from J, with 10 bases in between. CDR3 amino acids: CASSYSRNNSPLHF. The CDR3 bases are TGTGCCAGCAGTTATTCGAGGAATAATTCACCCCTCCACTTT.

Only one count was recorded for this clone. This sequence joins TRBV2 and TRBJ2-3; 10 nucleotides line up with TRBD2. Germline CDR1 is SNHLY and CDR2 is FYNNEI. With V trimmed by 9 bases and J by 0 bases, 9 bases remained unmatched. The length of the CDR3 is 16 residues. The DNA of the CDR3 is TGTGCCAGACCCCTGTCGACTAGCGGGAGCACAGATACGCAGTATTTT. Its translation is CARPLSTSGSTDTQYF.

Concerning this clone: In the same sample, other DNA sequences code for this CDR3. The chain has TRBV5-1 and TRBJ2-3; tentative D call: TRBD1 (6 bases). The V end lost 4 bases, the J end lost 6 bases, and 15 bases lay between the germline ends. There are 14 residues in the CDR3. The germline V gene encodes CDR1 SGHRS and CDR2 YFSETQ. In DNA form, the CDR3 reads TGCGCCAGCAGCCCAACAGGGAGTGGGGATACGCAGTATTTT. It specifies CASSPTGSGDTQYF.

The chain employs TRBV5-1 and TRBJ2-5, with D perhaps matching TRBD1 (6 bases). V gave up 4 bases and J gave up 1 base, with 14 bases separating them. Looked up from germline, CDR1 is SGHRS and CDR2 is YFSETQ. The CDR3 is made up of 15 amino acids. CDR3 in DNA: TGCGCCAGCAGCAAATCCCGGGACACCCAAGAGACCCAGTACTTC. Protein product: CASSKSRDTQETQYF.

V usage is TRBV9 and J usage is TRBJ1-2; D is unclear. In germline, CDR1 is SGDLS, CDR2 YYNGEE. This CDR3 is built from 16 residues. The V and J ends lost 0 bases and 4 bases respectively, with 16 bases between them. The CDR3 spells CASSVDKWEAAYGYTF. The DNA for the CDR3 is TGTGCCAGCAGCGTAGATAAGTGGGAGGCGGCCTATGGCTACACCTTC.

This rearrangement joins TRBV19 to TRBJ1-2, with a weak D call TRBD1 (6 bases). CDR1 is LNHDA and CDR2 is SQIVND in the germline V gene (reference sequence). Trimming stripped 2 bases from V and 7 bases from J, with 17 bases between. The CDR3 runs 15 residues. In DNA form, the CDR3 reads TGTGCCAGTAGTATACAAAGGGGGGGATCGGGTGGCTACACCTTC. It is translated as CASSIQRGGSGGYTF.

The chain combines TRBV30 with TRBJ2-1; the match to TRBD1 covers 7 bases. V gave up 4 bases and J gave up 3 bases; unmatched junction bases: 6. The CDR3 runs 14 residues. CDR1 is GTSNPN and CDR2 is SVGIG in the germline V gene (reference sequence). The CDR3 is CAWKGDRHYNEQFF. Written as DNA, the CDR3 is TGTGCCTGGAAAGGGGACAGACACTACAATGAGCAGTTCTTC.

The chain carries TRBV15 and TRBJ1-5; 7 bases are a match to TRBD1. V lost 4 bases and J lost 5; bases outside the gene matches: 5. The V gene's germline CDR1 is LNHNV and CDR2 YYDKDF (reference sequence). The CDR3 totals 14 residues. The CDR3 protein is CATSMQTGDQPQHF. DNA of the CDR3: TGTGCCACCAGCATGCAAACAGGGGATCAGCCCCAGCATTTT.

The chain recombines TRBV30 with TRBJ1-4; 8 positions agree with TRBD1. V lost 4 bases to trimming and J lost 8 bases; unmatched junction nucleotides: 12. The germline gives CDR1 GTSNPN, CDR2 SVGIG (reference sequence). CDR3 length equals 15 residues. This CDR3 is CAWTSWGQVGEKLFF. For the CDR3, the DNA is TGTGCCTGGACCTCCTGGGGACAGGTGGGGGAAAAACTGTTTTTT. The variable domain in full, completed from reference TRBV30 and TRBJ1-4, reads SQTIHQWPATLVQPVGSPLSLECTVEGTSNPNLYWYRQAAGRGLQLLFYSVGIGQISSEVPQNLSASRPQDRQFILSSKKLLLSDSGFYLCAWTSWGQVGEKLFFGSGTQLSVL.

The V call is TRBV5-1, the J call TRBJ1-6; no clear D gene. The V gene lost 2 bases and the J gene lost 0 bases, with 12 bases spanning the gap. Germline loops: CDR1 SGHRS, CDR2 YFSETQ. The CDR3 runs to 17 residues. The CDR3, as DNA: TGCGCCAGCAGCTTAGAACCGGGGAGCTCCTATAATTCACCCCTCCACTTT. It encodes CASSLEPGSSYNSPLHF.

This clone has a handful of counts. The CDR3 protein is CASSWDSYSYEQYF. In nucleotides, the CDR3 is TGCGCCAGCAGCTGGGACAGTTACTCCTACGAGCAGTACTTC. The rearrangement links TRBV5-1 to TRBJ2-7; 7 bases line up with TRBD1. Looked up from germline, CDR1 is SGHRS and CDR2 is YFSETQ. This CDR3 contains 14 residues. V dropped 3 bases and J dropped 0; count of bases not matched to a gene: 3.

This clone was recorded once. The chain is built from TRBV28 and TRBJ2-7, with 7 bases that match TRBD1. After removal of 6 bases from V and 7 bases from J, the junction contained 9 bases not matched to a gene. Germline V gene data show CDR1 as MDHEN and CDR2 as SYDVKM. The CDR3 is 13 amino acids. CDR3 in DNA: TGTGCCAGCAGCCAGACAGGGTCGGGAGAGCAGTACTTC. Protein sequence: CASSQTGSGEQYF.

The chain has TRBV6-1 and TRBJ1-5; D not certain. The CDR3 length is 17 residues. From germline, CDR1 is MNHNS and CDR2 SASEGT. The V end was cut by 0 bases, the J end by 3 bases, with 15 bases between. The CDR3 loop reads CASSEARRAGYNQPQHF. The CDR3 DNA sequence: TGTGCCAGCAGTGAAGCGCGGCGGGCAGGATACAATCAGCCCCAGCATTTT.

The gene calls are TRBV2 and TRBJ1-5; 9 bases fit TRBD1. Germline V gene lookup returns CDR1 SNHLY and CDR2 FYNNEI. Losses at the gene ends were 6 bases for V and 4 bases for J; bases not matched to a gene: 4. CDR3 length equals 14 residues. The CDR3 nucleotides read TGTGCCAGCAGCGGGACAGGGAAGAATCAGCCCCAGCATTTT. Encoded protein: CASSGTGKNQPQHF.

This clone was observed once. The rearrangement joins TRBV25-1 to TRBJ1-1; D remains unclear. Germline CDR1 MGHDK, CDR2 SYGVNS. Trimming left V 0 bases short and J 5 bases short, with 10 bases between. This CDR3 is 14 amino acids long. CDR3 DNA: TGTGCCAGCAGTGAATATCAAGAGGGAACTGAAGCTTTCTTT. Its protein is CASSEYQEGTEAFF. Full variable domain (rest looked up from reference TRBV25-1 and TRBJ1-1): EADIYQTPRYLVIGTGKKITLECSQTMGHDKMYWYQQDPGMELHLIHYSYGVNSTEKGDLSSESTVSRIRTEHFPLTLESARPSHTSQYLCASSEYQEGTEAFFGQGTRLTVV.

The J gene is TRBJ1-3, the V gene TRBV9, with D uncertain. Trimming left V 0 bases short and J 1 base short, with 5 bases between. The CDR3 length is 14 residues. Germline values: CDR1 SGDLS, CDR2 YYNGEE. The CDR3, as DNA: TGTGCCAGCAGCGTAGTCGGGTCTGGAAACACCATATATTTT. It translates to CASSVVGSGNTIYF.

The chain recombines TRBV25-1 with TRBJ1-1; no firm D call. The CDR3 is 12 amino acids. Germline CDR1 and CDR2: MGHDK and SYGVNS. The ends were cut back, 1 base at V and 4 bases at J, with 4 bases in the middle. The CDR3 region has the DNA TGTGCCAGCAGTGAATTCCTCACTGAAGCTTTCTTT. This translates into CASSEFLTEAFF.

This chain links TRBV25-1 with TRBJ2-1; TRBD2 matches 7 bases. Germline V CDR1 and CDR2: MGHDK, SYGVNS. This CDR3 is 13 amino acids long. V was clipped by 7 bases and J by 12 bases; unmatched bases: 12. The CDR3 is CASKQTAGDRQFF. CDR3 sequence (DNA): TGTGCCAGCAAACAAACGGCGGGGGACCGGCAGTTCTTC.

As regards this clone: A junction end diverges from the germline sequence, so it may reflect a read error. Written as DNA, the CDR3 is TGTGCCTGGGGTGTAGATTTACTCGGGGACACGAACACCGGGGAGCTGTTTTTT. This sequence encodes CAWGVDLLGDTNTGELFF. J is TRBJ2-2 and V is TRBV30; weak D call: TRBD1 (6 bases). Germline V gives CDR1 GTSNPN, CDR2 SVGIG (reference sequence). The CDR3 covers 18 residues.

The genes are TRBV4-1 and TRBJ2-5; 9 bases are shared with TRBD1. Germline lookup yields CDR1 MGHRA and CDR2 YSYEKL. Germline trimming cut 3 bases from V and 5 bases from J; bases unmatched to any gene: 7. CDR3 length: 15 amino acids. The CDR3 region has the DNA TGCGCCAGCAGCCACCAGACAGGGGGTGGGGAGACCCAGTACTTC. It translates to CASSHQTGGGETQYF.

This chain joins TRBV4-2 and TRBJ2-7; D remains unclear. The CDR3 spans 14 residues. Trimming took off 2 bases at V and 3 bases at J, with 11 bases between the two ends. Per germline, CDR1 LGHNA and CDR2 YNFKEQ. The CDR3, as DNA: TGTGCCAGCAGCCAAAAGCCTACTGGCTACGAGCAGTACTTC. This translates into CASSQKPTGYEQYF.

CDR3 loop: CATAMTGNTEAFF. CDR3 nucleotides: TGTGCCACCGCAATGACGGGGAACACTGAAGCTTTCTTT. This rearrangement joins TRBV28 to TRBJ1-1; no firm D call. Trimming stripped 10 bases from V and 1 base from J, with 13 bases between. The germline gives CDR1 MDHEN, CDR2 SYDVKM. This CDR3 spans 13 amino acids.